The 20 T cell receptor beta chains presented below share a single source sample, sequenced in a study of cytomegalovirus exposure and HLA in healthy donors. Sequenced by immunoSEQ multiplex PCR; TCRdb stores in-frame clones only, minus some. Here the sample spans 160,000 or so clones, around 90% being singletons. Sequencing was carried out using PBMCs. Every receptor here comes from a man between 18 and 29 years old in good health and CMV-seronegative.

This clone was observed at least ten times. The chain uses TRBV28 and TRBJ2-5, with 10 bases lining up with TRBD1. Germline V lookup: CDR1 MDHEN, CDR2 SYDVKM. V dropped 7 bases and J dropped 5; count of bases not matched to a gene: 10. The CDR3 totals 15 residues. CDR3 in amino acids: CASTVDRGRGETQYF. For the CDR3, the DNA is TGTGCCAGCACCGTCGACAGGGGGCGGGGGGAGACCCAGTACTTC.

The chain links TRBV4-1 to TRBJ1-5, with D perhaps TRBD1 (5 bases). With 3 bases removed from V and 6 bases from J, the gap between germline ends came to 21 bases. The CDR3 length is 17 residues. Looked up from germline, CDR1 is MGHRA and CDR2 is YSYEKL. This CDR3 reads CASSQYPARAKFQPQHF. For the CDR3, the DNA is TGCGCCAGCAGCCAGTACCCCGCCAGGGCGAAATTTCAGCCCCAGCATTTT.

The chain employs TRBV4-2 and TRBJ1-5; D not resolved. This CDR3 region has 15 residues. CDR1 and CDR2 from the germline V gene are LGHNA and YNFKEQ. V was shortened by 4 bases and J by 0 bases, with 10 bases between the two germline ends. CDR3 bases: TGTGCCAGCAGCCGTACAGCGGATAGCAATCAGCCCCAGCATTTT. Amino acid sequence: CASSRTADSNQPQHF.

V gene TRBV5-6 combines with J gene TRBJ1-1; no firm D call. V was clipped by 0 bases and J by 2 bases, with 5 bases between them. The CDR3 sequence is 13 residues long. Germline V gene lookup returns CDR1 SGHDT and CDR2 YYEEEE. This CDR3 is CASSLGGNTEAFF. For the CDR3, the DNA is TGTGCCAGCAGCTTGGGAGGAAACACTGAAGCTTTCTTT.

V is TRBV6-5 and J is TRBJ1-6; D is perhaps TRBD1 (6 bases). The CDR3 loop spans 16 amino acids. The V gene lost 4 bases and the J gene lost 8 bases, with 18 bases spanning the gap. Germline V gene sequence: CDR1 MNHEY, CDR2 SVGAGI. CDR3 in DNA: TGTGCCAGCAGTTCCCCTGGGCAGGGGAGGGATTCACCCCTCCACTTT. Translating gives CASSSPGQGRDSPLHF.

CDR3 in DNA: TGTGCCAGCAGCTTAGATGCAGGGGCGAATCCCTATGGCTACACCTTC. As protein: CASSLDAGANPYGYTF. The chain has TRBV7-8 and TRBJ1-2; D might be TRBD1 (6 bases). V was cut by 1 base and J by 4 bases, with 16 bases left in between. This CDR3 region has 16 residues. Looked up from germline, CDR1 is SGHVS and CDR2 is FQNEAQ.

The chain carries TRBV7-6 and TRBJ2-7; no clear D. This CDR3 comprises 13 residues. The V gene lost 5 bases and the J gene lost 3 bases, with 11 bases spanning the gap. Germline CDR1 reads SGHVS; CDR2 reads FNYEAQ. Here the CDR3 reads CASSQQVGYEQYF. CDR3 coding DNA: TGTGCCAGCAGCCAGCAGGTCGGCTACGAGCAGTACTTC. The full variable domain, in which reference TRBV7-6 and TRBJ2-7 provide the parts outside the CDR3, is GAGVSQSPRYKVTKRGQDVALRCDPISGHVSLYWYRQALGQGPEFLTYFNYEAQQDKSGLPNDRFSAERPEGSISTLTIQRTEQRDSAMYRCASSQQVGYEQYFGPGTRLTVT.

V usage is TRBV7-9 and J usage is TRBJ1-1; D possibly corresponds to TRBD1 (5 bases). The CDR3 contains 13 residues. V lost 4 bases and J lost 8, with 14 bases in between. Germline CDR1 is SEHNR and CDR2 is FQNEAQ (reference sequence). DNA of the CDR3: TGTGCCAGCAGCTCCGTCGGGGGTGTAGAAGCTTTCTTT. Encoded protein: CASSSVGGVEAFF.

V gene TRBV5-4 combines with J gene TRBJ2-1, with 9 bases fitting TRBD2. With V trimmed by 6 bases and J by 8 bases, 15 bases remained unmatched. Germline V gene data show CDR1 as SGHNT and CDR2 as YYREEE (reference sequence). The CDR3 is 16 amino acids. CDR3 nucleotides: TGTGCCAGCACCCCCGGTCGGTTAGCGGGAGTGGATGAGCAGTTCTTC. It translates to CASTPGRLAGVDEQFF.

Remarks on this clone: The identical CDR3 is also encoded by other nucleotide sequences in the sample. The chain joins TRBV27 to TRBJ1-5, with 8 bases identical to TRBD1. The CDR3 loop spans 16 amino acids. Germline-derived CDR1 and CDR2 are MNHEY and SMNVEV (reference sequence). Unmatched junction bases numbered 4, after V lost 0 bases and J lost 3 bases. In DNA, the CDR3 is TGTGCCAGCAGTTTATCGGGGACAGGTGCCAATCAGCCCCAGCATTTT. Amino acid sequence: CASSLSGTGANQPQHF.

The chain recombines TRBV7-2 with TRBJ2-3; 11 bases agree with TRBD2. This CDR3 comprises 16 residues. Germline CDR1 SGHTA, CDR2 FQGNSA. With V trimmed by 5 bases and J by 0 bases, 4 bases remained unmatched. CDR3 bases: TGTGCCAGCAGCCCCTGGACTAGCGGGAGCACAGATACGCAGTATTTT. It is translated as CASSPWTSGSTDTQYF.

Only one count was recorded for this clone. This chain links TRBV19 with TRBJ2-7; D is possibly TRBD1 (6 bases). Trimming shortened V by 7 bases and J by 0 bases, and 16 bases separated the two germline ends. Germline CDR1 LNHDA, CDR2 SQIVND (reference sequence). CDR3 length: 15 residues. CDR3 sequence reads: CASTLDSSSSYEQYF. CDR3 bases: TGTGCCAGTACCCTGGACAGTTCCAGCTCCTACGAGCAGTACTTC.

The chain joins TRBV7-9 to TRBJ2-1; 8 nucleotides align to TRBD2. After removal of 2 bases from V and 6 bases from J, the junction contained 6 bases not matched to a gene. CDR1 and CDR2 from the germline V gene are SEHNR and FQNEAQ (reference sequence). This CDR3 contains 15 residues. The CDR3 nucleotides read TGTGCCAGCAGCTTAAGGTCGGGAGGGCCCAATGAGCAGTTCTTC. Translating it yields CASSLRSGGPNEQFF.

The rearrangement joins TRBV7-9 to TRBJ1-3; the D is unclear. Trimming shortened V by 1 base and J by 7 bases, and 8 bases separated the two germline ends. The CDR3 consists of 13 residues. Germline assignment: CDR1 SEHNR and CDR2 FQNEAQ (reference sequence). CDR3 nucleotide sequence: TGTGCCAGCAGCTTAGATCCGGGGAACACCATATATTTT. Its protein is CASSLDPGNTIYF.

The rearrangement links TRBV7-7 to TRBJ1-2, with a possible D match to TRBD1 (5 bases). Germline CDR1 is SSHAT and CDR2 is FNYEAQ (reference sequence). The CDR3 runs to 14 residues. The CDR3 DNA sequence: TGTGCTAGCCTGTTCGGGGGGGACGTCTATGGCTACACCTTC. It encodes CASLFGGDVYGYTF.

The chain combines TRBV28 with TRBJ2-2, with no clear D. This CDR3 comprises 13 residues. Germline loops: CDR1 MDHEN, CDR2 SYDVKM. Trimming pared 7 bases from V and 4 bases from J, leaving 10 bases between. As DNA, the CDR3 is TGTGCCAGCACCTTTATAGCCACCGGGGAGCTGTTTTTT. Its protein is CASTFIATGELFF. The full variable domain, completed using reference TRBV28 and TRBJ2-2, is DVKVTQSSRYLVKRTGEKVFLECVQDMDHENMFWYRQDPGLGLRLIYFSYDVKMKEKGDIPEGYSVSREKKERFSLILESASTNQTSMYLCASTFIATGELFFGEGSRLTVL.

The table lists this clone with a count of one. This chain links TRBV28 with TRBJ2-7, with 8 bases matching TRBD1. CDR1 is MDHEN, CDR2 SYDVKM, per germline. This CDR3 has 15 residues. V lost 4 bases, J lost 1 base, and 6 bases stayed unmatched. CDR3 protein: CASSSPGQASYEQYV. In nucleotides, the CDR3 is TGTGCCAGCAGTTCCCCGGGACAGGCGTCCTACGAGCAGTACGTC.

This rearrangement joins TRBV28 to TRBJ2-7; the D gene is possibly TRBD2 (5 bases). The germline V gene encodes CDR1 MDHEN and CDR2 SYDVKM. CDR3 length: 13 residues. The V end lost 6 bases, the J end lost 0 bases, and 9 bases lay between the germline ends. The DNA of the CDR3 is TGTGCCAGCAGATCGGGGAGCTCCTACGAGCAGTACTTC. It encodes CASRSGSSYEQYF.

The J gene is TRBJ1-2, the V gene TRBV10-2; the D is unclear. Germline CDR1 WSHSY, CDR2 SAAADI. The CDR3 contains 14 residues. V shed 1 base and J shed 4 bases, with 10 bases lying between them. The CDR3 is CASSELNGLYGYTF. The CDR3 bases are TGCGCCAGCAGTGAGTTAAACGGACTCTATGGCTACACCTTC.

V gene TRBV2 combines with J gene TRBJ1-4; D remains unclear. CDR3 size: 14 residues. Trimming cost V 6 bases and J 5 bases, with 13 bases left between them. Germline CDR1 SNHLY, CDR2 FYNNEI. The CDR3 sequence is CASRRGPENEKLFF. The CDR3 nucleotides are TGTGCCAGCAGACGAGGGCCAGAAAATGAAAAACTGTTTTTT.